This is a list of T cell receptor beta chains from one sample in a study of T cells in Graves' hyperthyroidism and ophthalmopathy. TCRdb redid the calling of the multiplex PCR reads with MiXCR, one entry per CDR3 protein. The sample lists more than 600,000 distinct CDR3 sequences, roughly 17% occurring once. The sample comprised blood. These receptors were taken from a man aged 18 to 30 with Graves' hyperthyroidism. Each CDR3 is given with its conserved first and last residue. The D gene is left open where the match is weak. Rows give clone size only sometimes, using once, few, many, or a class for an expanded clone.

abundance	v_gene	d_gene	j_gene	CDR3aa	CDR3nt
many	TRBV18	-	TRBJ2-5	CASSPPTLETQYF	TGTGCCAGCTCACCACCCACTTTGGAGACCCAGTACTTC
many	TRBV12-3/TRBV12-4	-	TRBJ2-3	CASSRSTDTQYF	TGTGCCAGCAGTCGAAGCACAGATACGCAGTATTTT
few	TRBV20-1	-	TRBJ1-3	CSAQDSSGNTIYF	TGCAGTGCCCAGGACAGCTCTGGAAACACCATATATTTT
few	TRBV10-3	-	TRBJ2-1	CAISEGSGRYDEQFF	TGTGCCATCAGTGAGGGTAGCGGAAGATACGATGAGCAGTTCTTC
-	TRBV15	TRBD2	TRBJ2-2	CATNQLAGGNGELFF	TGTGCCACCAACCAACTAGCGGGAGGGAACGGGGAGCTGTTTTTT
-	TRBV5-6	TRBD2	TRBJ2-1	CASSLTSEKQFF	TGTGCCAGCAGCTTAACTAGCGAGAAGCAGTTCTTC
few	TRBV18	-	TRBJ2-3	CASSKLRGTGGTDTQYF	TGTGCCAGCTCAAAGTTAAGGGGAACCGGGGGCACAGATACGCAGTATTTT
-	TRBV19	-	TRBJ2-3	CASSSQGRADTQYF	TGTGCCAGTAGTAGCCAGGGCCGCGCAGATACGCAGTATTTT
few	TRBV11-2	TRBD1	TRBJ2-7	CASRRPGQDSYEQYF	TGTGCCAGCAGACGTCCGGGACAGGACTCCTACGAGCAGTACTTC
-	TRBV27	-	TRBJ2-2	CASSYTAQNTGELFF	TGTGCCAGCAGTTATACAGCTCAGAACACCGGGGAGCTGTTTTTT
-	TRBV6-2/TRBV6-3	-	TRBJ1-4	CASSYSMGQINEKLFF	TGTGCCAGCAGTTACTCGATGGGGCAGATCAATGAAAAACTGTTTTTT
many	TRBV12-3/TRBV12-4	TRBD2	TRBJ2-5	CASSFSSGRETQYF	TGTGCCAGCAGTTTCTCCAGCGGGAGAGAGACCCAGTACTTC
-	TRBV6-8	-	TRBJ2-5	CASFIDRRYQEAQYF	TGTGCCAGCTTTATCGACAGGAGATACCAAGAGGCCCAGTACTTC
many	TRBV11-2	TRBD1	TRBJ2-3	CASSRYRGMTDTQYF	TGTGCCAGCAGCCGATACAGGGGAATGACAGATACGCAGTATTTT
few	TRBV7-9	TRBD1	TRBJ2-7	CASSWVGQGEDEQYF	TGTGCCAGCAGCTGGGTGGGACAGGGGGAAGACGAGCAGTACTTC
many	TRBV28	-	TRBJ1-1	CASSLWPLNTEAFF	TGTGCCAGCAGCCTCTGGCCCCTGAACACTGAAGCTTTCTTT
-	TRBV4-1	-	TRBJ1-2	CASSQETQRQGNYGYTF	TGCGCCAGCAGTCAAGAAACCCAGCGGCAGGGGAACTATGGCTACACCTTC
many	TRBV2	-	TRBJ2-5	CASSEPQPWYQETQYF	TGTGCCAGCAGTGAACCGCAACCTTGGTACCAAGAGACCCAGTACTTC
-	TRBV6-1	TRBD2	TRBJ2-2	CASAPHAGGPNTGELFF	TGTGCCAGCGCGCCGCATGCGGGAGGGCCGAACACCGGGGAGCTGTTTTTT
many	TRBV11-2	-	TRBJ2-7	CASTLHGAGIYEQYF	TGTGCCAGCACCCTACACGGGGCGGGTATCTACGAGCAGTACTTC
-	TRBV29-1	TRBD2	TRBJ2-3	CSPLAGETDTQYF	TGCAGTCCCCTAGCGGGAGAGACAGATACGCAGTATTTT
-	TRBV24-1	-	TRBJ2-2	CATSDPTSQSGELFF	TGTGCCACCAGTGATCCGACTAGTCAGTCCGGGGAGCTGTTTTTT
-	TRBV30	TRBD1	TRBJ1-1	CAWSPDFRGRTEAFF	TGTGCCTGGAGCCCAGACTTCAGGGGGCGAACTGAAGCTTTCTTT
many	TRBV5-5	-	TRBJ1-1	CASSLGGWGWNTEAFF	TGTGCCAGCAGCTTGGGCGGGTGGGGCTGGAACACTGAAGCTTTCTTT
many	TRBV12-3/TRBV12-4	-	TRBJ2-7	CASSLGRREQYF	TGTGCCAGCAGTTTAGGAAGACGCGAGCAGTACTTC
few	TRBV20-1	TRBD2	TRBJ2-2	CSARGGRPTGELFF	TGCAGTGCTCGGGGGGGGCGGCCAACGGGGGAGCTGTTTTTT
-	TRBV20-1	TRBD1	TRBJ2-4	CSALTTGGQTKNIQYF	TGCAGTGCTCTAACAACTGGGGGACAGACCAAAAACATTCAGTACTTC
few	TRBV6-1	-	TRBJ1-1	CASLGTSNTEAFF	TGTGCCAGCCTCGGGACATCGAACACTGAAGCTTTCTTT
many	TRBV7-9	TRBD2	TRBJ2-1	CASSFWLAGPNNEQFF	TGTGCCAGCAGCTTTTGGTTAGCGGGACCTAACAATGAGCAGTTCTTC
-	TRBV10-3	TRBD2	TRBJ2-7	CAANGAGGFEQYF	TGTGCCGCCAACGGAGCGGGAGGATTCGAGCAGTACTTC
-	TRBV5-1	-	TRBJ2-7	CASSRDGLSYEQYF	TGCGCCAGCAGCCGGGACGGCCTCTCCTACGAGCAGTACTTC
-	TRBV2	-	TRBJ1-3	CASEAGYSGNTIYF	TGTGCCAGCGAGGCGGGCTACTCTGGAAACACCATATATTTT
-	TRBV10-3	-	TRBJ1-2	CAIGGYYGYTF	TGTGCCATCGGTGGTTACTATGGCTACACCTTC
few	TRBV29-1	-	TRBJ1-2	CSVAGSSRNYGYTF	TGCAGCGTTGCGGGATCGAGTAGGAACTATGGCTACACCTTC
many	TRBV6-6	-	TRBJ2-7	CASSYSTSLHEQYF	TGTGCCAGCAGTTACTCGACTAGTCTCCACGAGCAGTACTTC
-	TRBV10-3	-	TRBJ2-7	CAIKGQIEQYF	TGTGCCATCAAGGGCCAGATCGAGCAGTACTTC
many	TRBV10-3	-	TRBJ2-7	CAISELGEQYF	TGTGCCATCAGTGAACTGGGCGAGCAGTACTTC
-	TRBV7-9	TRBD2	TRBJ2-5	CASGPNSGTSGSWIETQYF	TGTGCCAGCGGACCTAACTCCGGGACTAGCGGGAGTTGGATAGAGACCCAGTACTTC
few	TRBV30	-	TRBJ2-5	CAWRSGTDISETQYF	TGTGCCTGGAGGTCCGGGACGGATATTTCAGAGACCCAGTACTTC
-	TRBV28	-	TRBJ2-2	CASWTANTGVLFF	TGTGCCAGTTGGACCGCGAACACCGGGGTGCTGTTTTTT
few	TRBV28	-	TRBJ2-1	CASSYGPIGDEQFF	TGTGCCAGCAGTTATGGGCCCATTGGGGATGAGCAGTTCTTC
many	TRBV28	-	TRBJ1-4	CATGENEKLFF	TGTGCCACCGGGGAAAATGAAAAACTGTTTTTT
few	TRBV29-1	-	TRBJ2-2	CSVVLLDTGELFF	TGCAGCGTTGTACTTCTTGACACCGGGGAGCTGTTTTTT
many	TRBV6-2/TRBV6-3	TRBD2	TRBJ2-7	CASSLPSGRAYEQYF	TGTGCCAGCAGTTTGCCTAGCGGGAGAGCTTACGAGCAGTACTTC
-	TRBV18	-	TRBJ2-2	CASSPGKPIMNTGELFF	TGTGCCAGCTCACCAGGCAAACCAATTATGAACACCGGGGAGCTGTTTTTT
many	TRBV5-5	TRBD1	TRBJ2-5	CASSPTGGRETQYF	TGTGCCAGCAGTCCTACAGGGGGCAGAGAGACCCAGTACTTC